The clone carrying this TCR beta chain appeared many times. Its antigen is currently unknown. TCRdb re-analysed the 5' RACE reads in MiXCR, keeping a single row per CDR3 protein. Here the sample spans under 1 million distinct CDR3 sequences, 10% to 15% being singletons. This sample was taken from a study of identical twins. The CDR3 contains 16 residues. Germline trimming cut 4 bases from V and 4 bases from J; bases unmatched to any gene: 7. Germline V gene sequence: CDR1 SGHDN, CDR2 FVKESK. Overall study findings and caveats: Zero-insertion results could be subject to partial confounding by invariant MAIT and iNKT cells. The more abundant beta clonotypes in cord blood had fewer insertions, and memory repertoires did not show this.

This same sample was also taken into another study, of yellow fever vaccine responses in identical twins. This second study notes: Twins' vaccine T cell response reportedly gave the appearance of partial convergence and partial personalization.

The chain couples TRBV14 to TRBJ1-4; 9 bases align to TRBD1. The source material was PBMCs. The sequence derives from a woman aged 18-29 years in good health. The DNA for the CDR3 is TGTGCCAGCAGCCCGATCGGACAGGGGAGTAATGAAAAACTGTTTTTT. Translation: CASSPIGQGSNEKLFF.